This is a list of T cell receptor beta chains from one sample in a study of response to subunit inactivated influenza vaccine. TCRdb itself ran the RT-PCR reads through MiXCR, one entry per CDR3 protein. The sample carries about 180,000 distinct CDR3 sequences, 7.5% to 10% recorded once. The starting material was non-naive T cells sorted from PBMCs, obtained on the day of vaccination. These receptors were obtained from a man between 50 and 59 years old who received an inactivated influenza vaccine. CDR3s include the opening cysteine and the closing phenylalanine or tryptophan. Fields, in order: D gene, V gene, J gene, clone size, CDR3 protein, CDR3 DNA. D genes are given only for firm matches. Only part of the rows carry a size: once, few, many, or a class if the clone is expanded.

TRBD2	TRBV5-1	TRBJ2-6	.	CASSPREGRSGANVLTF	TGCGCCAGCAGCCCCCGGGAGGGTCGCTCTGGGGCCAACGTCCTGACTTTC
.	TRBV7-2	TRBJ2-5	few	CASSLAFVRVETQYF	TGTGCCAGCAGCTTAGCGTTCGTCAGAGTTGAGACCCAGTACTTC
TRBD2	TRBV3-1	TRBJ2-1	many	CASSRTSGGAYNEQFF	TGTGCCAGCAGCCGGACTAGCGGGGGGGCCTACAATGAGCAGTTCTTC
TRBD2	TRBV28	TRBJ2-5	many	CATREARETQYF	TGTGCCACGCGGGAGGCTCGAGAGACCCAGTACTTC
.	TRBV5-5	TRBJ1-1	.	CASSRRTDLNTEAFF	TGTGCCAGCAGCCGACGGACAGATCTGAACACTGAAGCTTTCTTT
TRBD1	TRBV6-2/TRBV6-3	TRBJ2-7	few	CSIAMTGLSYEQYF	TGTTCCATCGCGATGACAGGGCTCTCCTACGAGCAGTACTTC
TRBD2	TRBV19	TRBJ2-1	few	CASSPASGGIEQFF	TGTGCCAGTAGTCCGGCTAGCGGGGGGATTGAGCAGTTCTTC
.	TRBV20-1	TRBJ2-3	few	CSAPQAGSLADTQYF	TGCAGTGCCCCCCAGGCAGGGTCGTTGGCAGATACGCAGTATTTT
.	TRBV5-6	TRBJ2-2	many	CASSFSEGTDTGELFF	TGTGCCAGCAGCTTCTCGGAGGGGACCGACACCGGGGAGCTGTTTTTT
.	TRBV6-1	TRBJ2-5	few	CASSEAELWGETQYF	TGTGCCAGCAGTGAAGCGGAGCTCTGGGGGGAGACCCAGTACTTC
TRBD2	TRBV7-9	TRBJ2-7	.	CASSSGTSSYEQYF	TGTGCCAGCAGCTCCGGGACTAGTTCCTACGAGCAGTACTTC
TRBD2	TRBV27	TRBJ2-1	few	CASSDWTGALAGGYEQFF	TGTGCCAGCAGTGACTGGACAGGGGCTCTAGCGGGAGGCTATGAGCAGTTCTTC
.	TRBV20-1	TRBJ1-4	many	CSARERPEKLFF	TGCAGTGCTAGAGAGCGACCGGAAAAACTGTTTTTT
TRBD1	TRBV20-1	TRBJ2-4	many	CSVDGQGGVGIQYF	TGCAGTGTTGACGGACAGGGCGGGGTCGGCATTCAGTACTTC
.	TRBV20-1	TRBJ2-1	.	CSATGAGSSYNEQFF	TGCAGTGCCACTGGCGCAGGTAGCTCCTACAATGAGCAGTTCTTC
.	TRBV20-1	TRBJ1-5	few	CSASPGMRNQPQHF	TGCAGTGCTAGTCCCGGTATGCGCAATCAGCCCCAGCATTTT
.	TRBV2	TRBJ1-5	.	CASSELAGRNQPQHF	TGTGCCAGCAGTGAATTAGCAGGTCGCAATCAGCCCCAGCATTTT
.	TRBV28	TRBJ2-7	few	CASSPRGGAWVYEQYF	TGTGCCAGCAGTCCCCGAGGGGGGGCATGGGTGTACGAGCAGTACTTC
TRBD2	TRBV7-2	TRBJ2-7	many	CASSFSSGAYEQYF	TGTGCCAGCAGCTTTAGCAGCGGGGCCTACGAGCAGTACTTC
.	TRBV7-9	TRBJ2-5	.	CASSLVEGVKTQYF	TGTGCCAGCAGCTTAGTGGAGGGGGTGAAGACCCAGTACTTC
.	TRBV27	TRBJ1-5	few	CASSPTLGRANQPQHF	TGTGCCAGCAGTCCCACCCTCGGGCGGGCCAATCAGCCCCAGCATTTT
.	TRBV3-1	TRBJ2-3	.	CASSQDPETPSQYF	TGTGCCAGCAGCCAAGATCCGGAGACCCCTTCGCAGTATTTT
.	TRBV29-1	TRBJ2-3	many	CSVEEGGTDTQYF	TGCAGCGTTGAAGAAGGGGGTACAGATACGCAGTATTTT
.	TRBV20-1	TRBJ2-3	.	CSASQATDTQYF	TGCAGTGCTAGCCAGGCCACAGATACGCAGTATTTT
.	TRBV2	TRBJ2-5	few	CASSDSHSPPWETQYF	TGTGCCAGCAGTGATTCGCACAGCCCCCCGTGGGAGACCCAGTACTTC
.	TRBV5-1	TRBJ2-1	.	CASHSRGISFLSYNEQFF	TGCGCCAGCCACTCGCGGGGTATCTCTTTCCTCTCCTACAATGAGCAGTTCTTC